This T cell receptor beta chain emerged from a study of cytomegalovirus exposure and HLA in healthy donors. The PCR was carried out with 60 Vbeta primers and 13 Jbeta primers. Generated by immunoSEQ multiplex PCR, the TCRdb table keeps only in-frame clones and is missing some. The data hold approximately 160,000 clones, with 75% to 80% observed a single time. Germline CDR1 is MNHNY and CDR2 is SVGAGI (reference sequence). V shed 0 bases and J shed 7 bases, with 15 bases lying between them. CDR3 size: 15 residues. Comments on this clone: The antigen remains unidentified.

Findings and caveats of the study: TRBV6-2, TRBV6-3 and other indistinguishable V segments were excluded.

V gene TRBV6-6 combines with J gene TRBJ2-5; D may be TRBD2 (5 bases). Sequencing was performed on PBMCs. This clonotype originated in a woman aged 35 to 49 in good health and CMV-seropositive. CDR3 nucleotide sequence: TGTGCCAGCAGTTACTCGAACCTGTCCCGGGGGACCCAGTACTTC. Its translation is CASSYSNLSRGTQYF.